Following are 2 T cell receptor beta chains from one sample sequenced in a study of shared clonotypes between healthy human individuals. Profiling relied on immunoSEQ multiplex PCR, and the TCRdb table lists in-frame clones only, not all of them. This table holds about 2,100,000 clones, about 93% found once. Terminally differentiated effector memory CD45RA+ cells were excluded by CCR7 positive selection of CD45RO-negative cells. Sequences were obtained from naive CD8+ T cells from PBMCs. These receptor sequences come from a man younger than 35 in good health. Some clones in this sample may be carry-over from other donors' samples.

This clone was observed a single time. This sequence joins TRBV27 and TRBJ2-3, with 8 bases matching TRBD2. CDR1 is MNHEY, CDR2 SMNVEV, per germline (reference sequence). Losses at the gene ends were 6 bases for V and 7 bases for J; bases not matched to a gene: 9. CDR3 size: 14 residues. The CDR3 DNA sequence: TGTGCCAGCAGATTCATGCGGGAGGCAAATACGCAGTATTTT. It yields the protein CASRFMREANTQYF.

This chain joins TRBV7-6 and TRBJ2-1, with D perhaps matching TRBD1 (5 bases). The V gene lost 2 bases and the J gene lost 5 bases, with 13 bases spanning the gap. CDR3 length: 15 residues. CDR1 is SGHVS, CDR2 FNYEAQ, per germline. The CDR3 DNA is TGTGCCAGCAGCTTACTTAGGGGTGGCGACAATGAGCAGTTCTTC. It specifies CASSLLRGGDNEQFF. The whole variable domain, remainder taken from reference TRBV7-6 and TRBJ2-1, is GAGVSQSPRYKVTKRGQDVALRCDPISGHVSLYWYRQALGQGPEFLTYFNYEAQQDKSGLPNDRFSAERPEGSISTLTIQRTEQRDSAMYRCASSLLRGGDNEQFFGPGTRLTVL.